Sequencing of this T cell receptor beta chain was carried out in a study of T-cell memory formation after mild COVID-19. Study context: Across donors, TCR clusters were largely donor specific.

Study findings and constraints: The pre-infection memory compartment contained some responding clones, suggesting cross-reactive memory joined. Contracting clones localized mainly to CM and EM when CD4+ and mainly to EMRA when CD8+. The authors left the SARS-CoV-2 specificity of second-wave clones peaking on day 37 unconfirmed.

One entry per CDR3 protein, called by TCRdb with MiXCR from the 5' RACE reads. The sample contains 120,000 to 150,000 distinct CDR3 sequences, 6% to 6.5% of which appear only once. This clonotype was counted at least ten times. Its antigen is still unknown. The V and J ends lost 0 bases and 4 bases respectively, with 7 bases between them. This CDR3 has 14 amino acids. The V gene's germline CDR1 is LGHNA and CDR2 YSLEER. Sequenced sample: PBMCs or a T cell subset sorted from them (not recorded which). The receptor was derived from an adult woman who had mild COVID-19 (a few samples of this study predate the infection). Cell type and time point are not known. This sequence joins TRBV4-3 and TRBJ2-1; D remains ambiguous. DNA of the CDR3: TGCGCCAGCAGCCAAGAAGGCTCATACAATGAGCAGTTCTTC. Translated, it gives CASSQEGSYNEQFF.